These 7 T cell receptor beta chains were all obtained from the same sample, sequenced in a study of CD8+CD57+ T cells in acquired aplastic anemia. Researchers used genomic DNA as the template to profile TCR beta VDJ and CDR3. TCRdb reanalysed the reads using MiXCR and keeps one entry per CDR3 protein. This table holds some 160,000 distinct CDR3 sequences, roughly 45% found once. The authors sequenced patients whose flow cytometry had shown CD8+CD57+ cell expansion. Sample: sorted CD4+, CD8+, or CD8+CD57+ T cells (not recorded which) from PBMCs. All receptors derive from a human donor with aplastic anemia.

This clonotype was counted once. A much larger clonotype is one base distant, so this may be a read error. As DNA, the CDR3 is TGTGCCAGCAGGGAACAGGGTTCCTACAAGCAGTACTTC. Translating it yields CASREQGSYKQYF. The V call is TRBV3-1, the J call TRBJ2-7; D may be TRBD1 (6 bases). The V gene's germline CDR1 is LGHDT and CDR2 YNNKEL (reference sequence). This CDR3 is built from 13 residues.

At least ten counts were recorded for this clonotype. The genes are TRBV24-1 and TRBJ2-3; a possible D gene is TRBD1 (5 bases). The V end lost 4 bases, the J end lost 3 bases, and 16 bases lay between the germline ends. The CDR3 spans 16 residues. Germline assignment: CDR1 KGHDR and CDR2 SFDVKD. CDR3 sequence: CATSDPDIYSTDTQYF. The CDR3 DNA sequence: TGTGCCACCAGTGACCCGGACATATATAGTACAGATACGCAGTATTTT.

This clonotype was seen only a few times. The chain uses TRBV24-1 and TRBJ2-1; D possibly uses TRBD1 or TRBD2 (5 bases each). With 2 bases removed from V and 10 bases from J, the gap between germline ends came to 14 bases. The CDR3 is 14 residues long. Germline CDR1 reads KGHDR; CDR2 reads SFDVKD. The CDR3 region is CATSDWGSGGEQFF. The CDR3 DNA sequence: TGTGCCACCAGTGATTGGGGGTCCGGCGGGGAGCAGTTCTTC.

V gene TRBV19 combines with J gene TRBJ2-3; 7 nucleotides line up with TRBD2. This CDR3 region has 14 residues. The junction had 0 bases not matched to a gene; V was cut back by 3 bases and J by 0 bases. In germline, CDR1 is LNHDA, CDR2 SQIVND (reference sequence). The CDR3 region is CASSIGGSTDTQYF. The CDR3 DNA follows: TGTGCCAGTAGTATCGGGGGGAGCACAGATACGCAGTATTTT.

This clonotype was found a few times. The chain has TRBV7-2 and TRBJ2-2; perhaps TRBD1 as D (6 bases). The germline V gene encodes CDR1 SGHTA and CDR2 FQGNSA. V was trimmed by 2 bases and J by 1 base, leaving 14 bases between them. The CDR3 loop spans 17 amino acids. The CDR3 DNA sequence: TGTGCCAGCAGCTTAATCGTTCCGGGACAGAACACCGGGGAGCTGTTTTTT. Amino acids: CASSLIVPGQNTGELFF.

This clonotype showed up just a few times. The rearrangement uses TRBV7-3 and TRBJ1-5; D is possibly TRBD1 (6 bases). Trimming left V 5 bases short and J 5 bases short, with 10 bases between. The CDR3 contains 13 residues. Germline V CDR1 and CDR2: SGHTA, FQGTGA. As DNA, the CDR3 is TGTGCCAGCAGCCGGGGGGCGGATCAGCCCCAGCATTTT. It codes for CASSRGADQPQHF.

This clonotype was counted ten times or more. This CDR3 reads CASSTGLNTEAFF. Here the CDR3 DNA reads TGTGCCAGCAGCACAGGGTTGAACACTGAAGCTTTCTTT. The chain has TRBV6-5 and TRBJ1-1; tentative D call: TRBD1 (6 bases). CDR1 is MNHEY and CDR2 is SVGAGI in the germline V gene. V lost 6 bases, J lost 0 bases, and 8 bases lay in between. CDR3 length equals 13 residues.